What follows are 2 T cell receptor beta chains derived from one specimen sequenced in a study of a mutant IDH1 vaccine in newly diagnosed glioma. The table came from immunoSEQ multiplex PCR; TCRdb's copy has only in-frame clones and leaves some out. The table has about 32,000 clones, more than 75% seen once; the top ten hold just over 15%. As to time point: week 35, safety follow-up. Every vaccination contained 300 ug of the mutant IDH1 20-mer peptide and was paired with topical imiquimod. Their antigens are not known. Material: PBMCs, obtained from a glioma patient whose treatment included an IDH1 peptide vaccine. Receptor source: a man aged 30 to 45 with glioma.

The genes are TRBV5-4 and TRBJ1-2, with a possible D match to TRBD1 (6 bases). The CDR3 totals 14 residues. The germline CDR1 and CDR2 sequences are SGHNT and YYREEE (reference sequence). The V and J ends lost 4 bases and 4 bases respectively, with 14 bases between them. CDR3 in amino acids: CASSPGQGFYGYTF. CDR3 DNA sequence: TGTGCCAGCAGCCCGGGACAAGGGTTCTATGGCTACACCTTC.

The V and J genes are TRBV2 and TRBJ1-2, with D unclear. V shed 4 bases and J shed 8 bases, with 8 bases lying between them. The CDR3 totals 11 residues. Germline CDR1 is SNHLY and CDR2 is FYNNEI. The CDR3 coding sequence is TGTGCCAGCAGTGGGTTGCTCGGCTACACCTTC. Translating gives CASSGLLGYTF.